One and the same sample provided the 15 T cell receptor beta chains below, sequenced in a study of T cells after yellow fever vaccination. TCRdb reprocessed the 5' RACE reads with MiXCR, giving one entry per CDR3 protein. The sample carries 450,000 to 600,000 distinct CDR3 sequences, around a sixth recorded once. This material consisted of PBMCs, taken more than 4 days after the first yellow fever vaccination. All receptors derive from a man aged 18 to 30 who received the YFV17D yellow fever vaccine.

This clonotype was observed a handful of times. The chain combines TRBV5-1 with TRBJ1-2, with D perhaps matching TRBD1 (5 bases). CDR1 is SGHRS, CDR2 YFSETQ, per germline. V gave up 5 bases and J gave up 6 bases, with 17 bases separating them. The CDR3 totals 14 residues. In nucleotides, the CDR3 is TGCGCCAGCAGGGCTCTAGACAGATATGATGGCTACACCTTC. Translated, it gives CASRALDRYDGYTF.

This clonotype has just a few counts. This chain uses TRBV12-3 or TRBV12-4 with TRBJ2-1; D uncertain. The CDR3 totals 12 residues. Trimming took off 1 base at V and 8 bases at J, with 6 bases between the two ends. The CDR3 coding sequence is TGTGCCAGCAGTTTAGGTCAGGATGAGCAGTTCTTC. Translated, it gives CASSLGQDEQFF.

This chain connects TRBV7-6 to TRBJ2-3; tentatively, D is TRBD2 (5 bases). This CDR3 comprises 15 residues. Trimming left V 6 bases short and J 3 bases short, with 16 bases between. Looked up from germline, CDR1 is SGHVS and CDR2 is FNYEAQ. The CDR3 protein is CASSRRGAQTDTQYF. The CDR3, as DNA: TGTGCCAGCAGTAGACGGGGTGCTCAAACAGATACGCAGTATTTT.

The V gene is TRBV4-1, the J gene TRBJ1-1; possible D gene TRBD1, 5 bases. The CDR3 runs to 15 residues. Looked up from germline, CDR1 is MGHRA and CDR2 is YSYEKL. Trimming removed 0 bases at V and 0 bases at J, with 8 bases between. The CDR3 region is CASSQERGMNTEAFF. CDR3 DNA sequence: TGCGCCAGCAGCCAAGAGAGGGGCATGAACACTGAAGCTTTCTTT.

The chain links TRBV20-1 to TRBJ2-2; D gene uncertain. The CDR3 consists of 15 residues. Germline V gene data show CDR1 as DFQATT and CDR2 as SNEGSKA (reference sequence). Trimming pared 4 bases from V and 2 bases from J, leaving 14 bases between. The DNA for the CDR3 is TGCAGTGCTACTCGATCAGCCTCCAACACCGGGGAGCTGTTTTTT. Its translation is CSATRSASNTGELFF.

This clonotype came up a few times. V and J are TRBV7-3 and TRBJ2-5; weak D call: TRBD2 (5 bases). V gave up 2 bases and J gave up 2 bases, with 12 bases separating them. Per germline, CDR1 SGHTA and CDR2 FQGTGA. The CDR3 consists of 15 residues. The CDR3 spells CASSLAGQIQETQYF. The CDR3 coding sequence is TGTGCCAGCAGCTTAGCGGGTCAGATACAAGAGACCCAGTACTTC.

This clonotype was counted many times. The genes are TRBV5-1 and TRBJ2-4; no clear D. The V end was cut by 4 bases, the J end by 3 bases, with 8 bases between. This CDR3 spans 13 amino acids. CDR1 is SGHRS, CDR2 YFSETQ, per germline. The CDR3 protein is CASSTEDKNIQYF. CDR3 nucleotides: TGCGCCAGCAGCACAGAGGACAAAAACATTCAGTACTTC.

The chain uses TRBV7-6 and TRBJ2-7; 13 bases agree with TRBD2. The CDR3 totals 14 residues. Germline-derived CDR1 and CDR2 are SGHVS and FNYEAQ. The V segment lost 4 bases and the J segment 9 bases; nucleotides outside the gene matches: 6. In DNA, the CDR3 is TGTGCCAGCAGCTGGACTAGCGGGGGTTTGGTGCAGTACTTC. Amino acid sequence: CASSWTSGGLVQYF. The complete variable domain, with remaining parts taken from reference TRBV7-6 and TRBJ2-7, reads GAGVSQSPRYKVTKRGQDVALRCDPISGHVSLYWYRQALGQGPEFLTYFNYEAQQDKSGLPNDRFSAERPEGSISTLTIQRTEQRDSAMYRCASSWTSGGLVQYFGPGTRLTVT.

This chain connects TRBV12-3 or TRBV12-4 to TRBJ1-1; D remains unclear. Trimming shortened V by 3 bases and J by 4 bases, and 12 bases separated the two germline ends. This CDR3 contains 14 residues. Here the CDR3 DNA reads TGTGCCAGCAGTTTCGAGGCGCTGGCCACTGAAGCTTTCTTT. Its translation: CASSFEALATEAFF.

This chain links TRBV12-3 or TRBV12-4 with TRBJ2-1; 10 bases match TRBD2. This CDR3 region has 14 residues. The trim removed 5 bases at V and 9 bases at J, leaving 7 bases unmatched. The CDR3 bases are TGTGCCAGCAGTACCTTAGCGGGGGGAGGTGAGCAGTTCTTC. Encoded protein: CASSTLAGGGEQFF.

In its sample, this clonotype was seen a few times. The genes are TRBV12-3 or TRBV12-4 and TRBJ1-5; D is unclear. Between the trimmed V and J ends, which lost 3 bases and 6 bases, there was a span of 12 bases. The CDR3 is made up of 14 amino acids. The CDR3 loop reads CASSLAEGSQPQHF. The CDR3 DNA reads TGTGCCAGCAGTTTGGCGGAAGGGAGTCAGCCCCAGCATTTT.

V and J are TRBV4-1 and TRBJ1-5; 7 bases fit TRBD1. In germline, CDR1 is MGHRA, CDR2 YSYEKL. With 1 base clipped from V and 6 bases from J, the junction kept 6 bases outside the gene matches. The CDR3 consists of 15 residues. The CDR3 DNA follows: TGCGCCAGCAGCCAAGGGGAGGGACAGCTTCAGCCCCAGCATTTT. Residues: CASSQGEGQLQPQHF.

J is TRBJ2-5 and V is TRBV7-9; D remains unclear. Between the trimmed V and J ends, which lost 4 bases and 7 bases, there was a span of 13 bases. Germline CDR1 SEHNR, CDR2 FQNEAQ (reference sequence). The CDR3 totals 13 residues. The CDR3, as DNA: TGTGCCAGCAGCTCCTCGGGCATGGGGACCCAGTACTTC. Encoded protein: CASSSSGMGTQYF.

The CDR3 sequence is CASSVSRGGTEAFF. CDR3 coding DNA: TGTGCCAGCAGCGTTTCTCGGGGTGGCACTGAAGCTTTCTTT. The rearrangement joins TRBV7-2 to TRBJ1-1; no firm D call. V was pared by 5 bases and J by 4 bases, with 14 bases between. The CDR3 has 14 residues. The germline gives CDR1 SGHTA, CDR2 FQGNSA. The entire variable domain, with the rest obtained from reference TRBV7-2 and TRBJ1-1, is as follows: GAGVSQSPSNKVTEKGKDVELRCDPISGHTALYWYRQSLGQGLEFLIYFQGNSAPDKSGLPSDRFSAERTGGSVSTLTIQRTQQEDSAVYLCASSVSRGGTEAFFGQGTRLTVV.

The rearrangement uses TRBV10-3 and TRBJ2-1; tentative D call: TRBD1 (6 bases). This CDR3 comprises 14 residues. V lost 3 bases and J 8 bases, leaving 14 bases between the germline ends. CDR1 is ENHRY and CDR2 is SYGVKD in the germline V gene. In nucleotides, the CDR3 is TGTGCCATCAGTGAAAGGGGGTACCACGATGAGCAGTTCTTC. Its translation is CAISERGYHDEQFF.